The rows below give T cell receptor beta chains drawn from one sample of a study of metastatic and nonmetastatic thyroid tumors. TCRdb reanalyzed the PCR reads with MiXCR. Seen here are 30,000 to 35,000 clones, about a fifth observed once, and the top ten hold 3% to 3.5%. The specimen was tumor tissue. Receptor source: a male donor with papillary thyroid cancer or a benign thyroid nodule (not recorded which). Some clones in this sample may be carry-over from other donors' samples. CDR3s include the opening cysteine and the closing phenylalanine or tryptophan. A D gene is named only where the DNA matches it firmly. Size tells how often a clone was seen (once, few, many) or the class of an expanded clone, and some rows leave it out.

V gene	J gene	clone size	D gene	CDR3 protein	CDR3 DNA
TRBV12-5	TRBJ2-5	-	-	CASGLDRRIQETQYF	TGTGCTAGTGGTTTGGACAGACGGATACAAGAGACCCAGTACTTC
TRBV7-8	TRBJ1-5	many	-	CASSLGDGQPQHF	TGTGCCAGCAGCTTGGGGGATGGCCAGCCCCAGCATTTT
TRBV28	TRBJ2-5	many	-	CASSLGTQTQYF	TGTGCCAGCAGTTTAGGGACACAGACCCAGTACTTC
TRBV11-2	TRBJ2-1	-	-	CASSLGVNLFF	TGTGCCAGCAGCTTAGGAGTAAACTTGTTCTTC
TRBV4-2	TRBJ1-1	many	TRBD1	CASSQGTGEDTEAFF	TGTGCCAGCAGCCAAGGGACAGGGGAGGACACTGAAGCTTTCTTT
TRBV20-1	TRBJ2-3	many	TRBD2	CSATSLGGGSSDTQYF	TGCAGTGCTACAAGCCTCGGGGGAGGGTCTTCAGATACGCAGTATTTT
TRBV20-1	TRBJ2-7	-	-	CSATAQGSYEQYF	TGCAGTGCCACCGCGCAGGGTTCCTACGAGCAGTACTTC
TRBV20-1	TRBJ1-1	many	-	CSARHGNTEAFF	TGCAGTGCTAGGCACGGGAACACTGAAGCTTTCTTT
TRBV29-1	TRBJ2-1	many	TRBD2	CSVEIGGRGSEQFF	TGCAGCGTTGAAATCGGCGGGAGAGGCAGTGAGCAGTTCTTC
TRBV3-1	TRBJ1-1	many	TRBD1	CASSGTGAAAFF	TGTGCCAGCAGCGGCACAGGGGCTGCAGCTTTCTTT
TRBV7-2	TRBJ2-3	once	-	CASSLALGDTQYF	TGTGCCAGCAGCTTAGCGCTAGGTGATACGCAATATTTT
TRBV28	TRBJ1-2	many	-	CASRIDSYGYTF	TGTGCCAGCAGGATAGACAGCTATGGCTACACCTTC
TRBV7-9	TRBJ1-1	many	TRBD1	CASSLGGRGLTEAFF	TGTGCCAGCAGCTTAGGGGGCAGGGGGCTCACTGAAGCTTTCTTT
TRBV2	TRBJ1-2	few	-	CASTETGPSPYGYTF	TGTGCCAGCACTGAGACCGGACCCAGCCCCTATGGCTACACCTTC
TRBV9	TRBJ2-1	many	TRBD2	CASTLRGLVIREQFF	TGTGCCAGCACCTTACGAGGACTAGTTATACGTGAGCAGTTCTTC
TRBV30	TRBJ1-2	many	-	CAWRADSYGYTF	TGTGCCTGGAGGGCTGACAGTTATGGCTACACCTTC
TRBV5-1	TRBJ2-2	medium-sized	TRBD1	CASSLATGGTGELFF	TGCGCCAGCAGCTTGGCCACAGGGGGCACCGGGGAGCTGTTTTTT
TRBV28	TRBJ1-2	many	-	CASSLPGKTYGYTF	TGTGCCAGCAGTTTACCGGGGAAGACCTATGGCTACACCTTC
TRBV7-2	TRBJ1-2	-	-	CASSPRGCSFNGYTF	TGTGCCAGCAGCCCTAGGGGGTGTTCCTTCAATGGCTACACCTTC
TRBV5-4	TRBJ2-5	few	-	CASSSGSEETQYF	TGTGCCAGCAGCAGTGGCAGCGAAGAGACCCAGTACTTC
TRBV6-1	TRBJ1-1	few	-	CASSSRRNTEAFF	TGTGCCAGCAGTTCCAGGCGTAACACTGAAGCTTTCTTT
TRBV5-4	TRBJ1-2	-	TRBD1	CASSLWRTGGPPNYGYTF	TGTGCCAGCAGCTTATGGAGGACAGGGGGCCCTCCGAACTATGGCTACACCTTC
TRBV5-1	TRBJ1-2	-	TRBD1	CASSLVQGAGYTF	TGCGCCAGCAGCTTGGTACAGGGGGCCGGCTACACCTTC
TRBV6-5	TRBJ2-1	-	TRBD2	CASTSRGGISYNEQFF	TGTGCCAGCACTTCTCGGGGGGGTATCTCCTACAATGAGCAGTTCTTC
TRBV29-1	TRBJ2-1	many	-	CSVEPSVSYNEQFF	TGCAGCGTTGAGCCGAGCGTTTCCTACAATGAGCAGTTCTTC
TRBV20-1	TRBJ1-3	-	-	CSATDSSFSGNTIYF	TGCAGTGCTACAGATTCCTCCTTCTCTGGAAACACCATATATTTT
TRBV19	TRBJ2-5	many	-	CASSIGGYQETQYF	TGTGCCAGTAGTATCGGTGGGTACCAAGAGACCCAGTACTTC
TRBV28	TRBJ1-1	-	-	CASSLSAGSGEAFF	TGTGCCAGCAGTTTAAGTGCAGGGAGTGGTGAAGCTTTCTTT
TRBV2	TRBJ2-3	-	TRBD2	CASSVGGRNADTQYF	TGTGCCAGCAGTGTGGGCGGGAGGAACGCAGATACGCAGTATTTT
TRBV28	TRBJ2-3	few	TRBD2	CASSSQVLAGGLDTQYF	TGTGCCAGCAGTTCCCAGGTTCTAGCGGGAGGTTTAGATACGCAGTATTTT
TRBV3-1	TRBJ1-2	many	-	CASSQGQSYGYTF	TGTGCCAGCAGCCAAGGCCAAAGCTATGGCTACACCTTC
TRBV5-1	TRBJ2-2	-	TRBD2	CASKRGGNTGELFF	TGCGCCAGCAAGCGGGGAGGGAACACCGGGGAGCTGTTTTTT
TRBV7-3	TRBJ1-1	many	-	CASSLEGRLFAGNTEAFF	TGTGCCAGCAGCTTAGAGGGGAGGTTATTCGCCGGGAACACTGAAGCTTTCTTT
TRBV18	TRBJ2-5	many	-	CASSLRIGSRETQYF	TGTGCCAGCTCACTCCGTATCGGTAGTAGGGAGACCCAGTACTTC
TRBV10-3	TRBJ2-7	medium-sized	-	CAISGTPYEQYF	TGTGCCATCAGCGGTACGCCCTACGAGCAGTACTTC
TRBV11-2	TRBJ2-2	-	TRBD2	CASSRPWTSVSGELFF	TGTGCCAGCAGCAGGCCTTGGACTAGCGTTAGCGGGGAGCTGTTTTTT
TRBV6-1	TRBJ2-7	medium-sized	TRBD1	CASSQRQGQYEQYF	TGTGCCAGCAGTCAGAGACAGGGTCAATACGAGCAGTACTTC
TRBV6-2/TRBV6-3	TRBJ2-1	medium-sized	-	CASRDSTINEQFF	TGTGCCAGCAGGGACAGTACAATCAATGAGCAGTTCTTC
TRBV13	TRBJ2-7	many	-	CAGSRTGYEQYF	TGTGCCGGCAGCCGGACGGGCTACGAGCAGTACTTC
TRBV20-1	TRBJ2-7	-	TRBD2	CSANSRLAGGGYEQYF	TGCAGTGCTAACTCAAGACTAGCGGGAGGGGGGTACGAGCAGTACTTC
TRBV13	TRBJ2-7	many	TRBD2	CASSLGHSSGRYEQYF	TGTGCCAGCAGCTTAGGCCATTCTAGCGGGAGGTACGAGCAGTACTTC
TRBV20-1	TRBJ2-1	-	-	CSARVRELEQFF	TGCAGTGCTAGAGTACGGGAGCTTGAGCAGTTCTTC
TRBV4-1	TRBJ2-7	many	TRBD2	CASSQDEEGLAKTHEQYF	TGCGCCAGCAGCCAAGATGAGGAAGGACTAGCCAAGACGCACGAGCAGTACTTC
TRBV6-5	TRBJ1-1	few	-	CASSYSGGDEAFF	TGTGCCAGCAGTTACTCTGGAGGGGATGAAGCTTTCTTT
TRBV19	TRBJ2-7	few	TRBD1	CASSSRTGGRYEQYF	TGTGCCAGTAGTTCAAGAACAGGGGGACGATACGAGCAGTACTTC